These 11 T cell receptor beta chains came from one sample sequenced in a study of naive and memory T cell subsets. Study-level points and caveats: Naive repertoires, especially CD8, held a few larger clonotypes, possibly memory cells re-expressing CD45RA.

Both TRBC1 and TRBC2 were covered by a beta constant-region primer of two equimolar oligonucleotides. Nested alpha and beta constant-region primers with the SP2 primer drove four PCR rounds on ligated cDNA. TCRdb called the UMI-ligation and nested PCR reads again in MiXCR, with one record for every CDR3 protein. The profile shows roughly 97,000 distinct CDR3 sequences, roughly 15% of them singletons. Their antigens are not known. The specimen was naive CD8+ T cells from blood. The source is a human donor in good health.

In this sample, this clonotype turned up a few times. The chain is built from TRBV6-2 or TRBV6-3 and TRBJ1-2; 8 bases align to TRBD1. The junction had 8 bases not matched to a gene; V was cut back by 2 bases and J by 3 bases. CDR1 and CDR2 from the germline V gene are MNHEY and SVGEGT. This CDR3 is built from 16 residues. CDR3 in DNA: TGTGCCAGCAGTTACCCTCCCGGGACAGGACACTATGGCTACACCTTC. Translating gives CASSYPPGTGHYGYTF.

The table lists this clonotype with many counts. The chain combines TRBV6-2 or TRBV6-3 with TRBJ1-5, with D hard to call. Between the trimmed V and J ends, which lost 5 bases and 7 bases, there was a span of 12 bases. The CDR3 spans 13 residues. CDR1 MNHEY and CDR2 SVGEGT come from the germline V gene. This chain's CDR3 is CASSGDRSQPQHF. The DNA of the CDR3 is TGTGCCAGCAGTGGGGATCGTTCGCAGCCCCAGCATTTT.

This rearrangement joins TRBV29-1 to TRBJ2-7; D uncertain. The CDR3 sequence is 15 residues long. CDR1 is SQVTM, CDR2 ANQGSEA, per germline. V was clipped by 1 base and J by 0 bases, with 13 bases between them. CDR3 coding DNA: TGCAGCGTTGAAGGCACGCCTACGAGCTCCTACGAGCAGTACTTC. Translated: CSVEGTPTSSYEQYF.

This chain uses TRBV6-5 with TRBJ2-6, with TRBD1 identical over 8 bases. The V gene's germline CDR1 is MNHEY and CDR2 SVGAGI. The CDR3 is 15 amino acids. Trimming at V came to 7 bases and at J to 1 base, leaving 3 bases not matched to a gene. The CDR3 loop is CASKDRASGANVLTF. The CDR3 DNA reads TGTGCCAGCAAGGACAGGGCGTCTGGGGCCAACGTCCTGACTTTC.

CDR3 DNA sequence: TGTGCCAGCAGTTACTCCTGGGGACAGACCTATGGCTACACCTTC. It yields the protein CASSYSWGQTYGYTF. V usage is TRBV6-2 or TRBV6-3 and J usage is TRBJ1-2; the match to TRBD1 covers 7 bases. The trim removed 0 bases at V and 4 bases at J, leaving 5 bases unmatched. The germline gives CDR1 MNHEY, CDR2 SVGEGT. The CDR3 covers 15 residues.

This clonotype was seen at least ten times. The chain recombines TRBV4-3 with TRBJ1-1; no clear D. Trimming removed 0 bases at V and 5 bases at J, with 7 bases between. This CDR3 contains 13 residues. The germline gives CDR1 LGHNA, CDR2 YSLEER. The CDR3 coding sequence is TGCGCCAGCAGCCAAGAGAAAAGGACTGAAGCTTTCTTT. It is translated as CASSQEKRTEAFF.

This sequence joins TRBV3-1 and TRBJ2-5; D remains ambiguous. The CDR3 is made up of 13 amino acids. The ends were cut back, 3 bases at V and 5 bases at J, with 10 bases in the middle. The germline CDR1 and CDR2 sequences are LGHDT and YNNKEL (reference sequence). This CDR3 reads CASSQVGPETQYF. The DNA of the CDR3 is TGTGCCAGCAGCCAGGTGGGTCCCGAGACCCAGTACTTC.

At least ten counts were recorded for this clonotype. The chain couples TRBV4-3 to TRBJ1-1, with D possibly matching TRBD1 (5 bases). This CDR3 is 14 amino acids long. V lost 3 bases and J lost 1, with 9 bases in between. Germline-derived CDR1 and CDR2 are LGHNA and YSLEER. CDR3 bases: TGCGCCAGCAGCCACAGACAGACGAACACTGAAGCTTTCTTT. Protein: CASSHRQTNTEAFF.

The chain recombines TRBV12-3 or TRBV12-4 with TRBJ1-2; D is ambiguous. The CDR3 covers 13 residues. The germline V and J ends were trimmed by 3 bases and 0 bases, with 5 bases remaining between them. CDR3 sequence reads: CASSLGANYGYTF. As DNA, the CDR3 is TGTGCCAGCAGTTTGGGAGCTAACTATGGCTACACCTTC.

This clonotype was recorded a few times. In nucleotides, the CDR3 is TGTGCCTGGGAGGGCTCTGGAAACACCATATATTTT. Translated: CAWEGSGNTIYF. V gene TRBV30 combines with J gene TRBJ1-3, with D hard to call. Germline CDR1 reads GTSNPN; CDR2 reads SVGIG (reference sequence). This CDR3 is 12 amino acids long. Trimming left V 5 bases short and J 0 bases short, with 5 bases between.

This clonotype was observed a handful of times. V and J are TRBV14 and TRBJ2-2, with a tentative D call TRBD1 (5 bases). The germline gives CDR1 SGHDN, CDR2 FVKESK. The CDR3 covers 16 residues. V dropped 6 bases and J dropped 1 base, with 15 bases sitting between them. The CDR3 sequence: CASSPWGGVNTGELFF. CDR3 coding DNA: TGTGCCAGCAGTCCATGGGGCGGTGTGAACACCGGGGAGCTGTTTTTT. The full variable domain, in which reference TRBV14 and TRBJ2-2 provide the parts outside the CDR3, is EAGVTQFPSHSVIEKGQTVTLRCDPISGHDNLYWYRRVMGKEIKFLLHFVKESKQDESGMPNNRFLAERTGGTYSTLKVQPAELEDSGVYFCASSPWGGVNTGELFFGEGSRLTVL.